Listed here are 24 T cell receptor beta chains from one sample, sequenced in a study of vaccination and CD4 T cells after COVID-19. Cultured CD4+ T-cell DNA underwent Oncomine TCR Beta short-read sequencing. TCRdb recomputed calls from the PCR reads with MiXCR, one row per CDR3 protein. The table includes approximately 13,000 distinct CDR3 sequences, roughly half detected once. The sample's treatment: roughly 11-day PBMC culture with coronavirus spike peptide pools or control peptides (ViraFEST assay). No cognate antigen is known for these TCRs. The sequencing input was CD4+ T cells from blood, cultured in vitro. The receptor set was obtained from a human donor who had recovered from COVID-19.

The chain uses TRBV7-2 and TRBJ1-6; D not certain. Germline V gives CDR1 SGHTA, CDR2 FQGNSA. V was trimmed by 4 bases and J by 2 bases, leaving 12 bases between them. The CDR3 has 16 residues. CDR3: CASSSSSEAYNSPLHF. As DNA, the CDR3 is TGTGCCAGCAGCTCATCCTCGGAAGCCTATAATTCACCCCTCCACTTT.

V and J are TRBV11-2 and TRBJ2-7; TRBD1 might be the D (6 bases). CDR3 length: 15 amino acids. Germline V gene data show CDR1 as SGHAT and CDR2 as FQNNGV. The V gene lost 5 bases and the J gene lost 3 bases, with 17 bases spanning the gap. In nucleotides, the CDR3 is TGTGCCAGCAGCCGTACAGGGACGAAAATCTACGAGCAGTACTTC. This encodes CASSRTGTKIYEQYF.

The CDR3 DNA is TGCAGTGCTAGAGCGGGTGAGCAGTACTTC. Amino acids: CSARAGEQYF. The V call is TRBV20-1, the J call TRBJ2-7; D unresolved. The CDR3 consists of 10 residues. Trimming stripped 1 base from V and 7 bases from J, with 5 bases between. In germline, CDR1 is DFQATT, CDR2 SNEGSKA (reference sequence).

This clonotype was picked up a small number of times. The genes are TRBV6-2 or TRBV6-3 and TRBJ2-7, with 8 bases matching TRBD1. CDR1 is MNHEY and CDR2 is SVGEGT in the germline V gene. This CDR3 contains 12 residues. Germline trimming cut 8 bases from V and 3 bases from J; bases unmatched to any gene: 3. This chain's CDR3 is CASSDRGYEQYF. In nucleotides, the CDR3 is TGTGCCAGCTCCGACAGGGGCTACGAGCAGTACTTC.

The CDR3 nucleotides read TGTGCCAGCAGTGACTCGGACAGCACAGATACGCAGTATTTT. Translation gives CASSDSDSTDTQYF. The chain has TRBV6-4 and TRBJ2-3; D unclear. Germline V gives CDR1 MRHNA, CDR2 SNTAGT. Trimming cost V 0 bases and J 0 bases, with 4 bases left between them. The CDR3 totals 14 residues.

This chain uses TRBV20-1 with TRBJ2-5; 8 positions agree with TRBD2. The germline V gene encodes CDR1 DFQATT and CDR2 SNEGSKA (reference sequence). Trimming cost V 1 base and J 4 bases; bases outside gene matches: 8. The CDR3 runs to 15 residues. The CDR3 spells CSARAATSGGETQYF. Here the CDR3 DNA reads TGCAGTGCTAGAGCCGCCACTAGCGGTGGAGAGACCCAGTACTTC.

The DNA for the CDR3 is TGCAGTGCTAGAGAGGGACAGGATCATCAGCCCCAGCATTTT. Translated, it gives CSAREGQDHQPQHF. The rearrangement links TRBV20-1 to TRBJ1-5, with TRBD1 identical over 8 bases. CDR3 length equals 14 residues. V lost 0 bases and J lost 5; bases outside the gene matches: 3. CDR1 is DFQATT and CDR2 is SNEGSKA in the germline V gene (reference sequence).

This chain links TRBV6-1 with TRBJ1-5; the D gene is possibly TRBD1 (5 bases). Germline-derived CDR1 and CDR2 are MNHNS and SASEGT. Trimming pared 2 bases from V and 0 bases from J, leaving 11 bases between. This CDR3 is 16 amino acids long. CDR3 in DNA: TGTGCCAGCAGTGAATATGAGGGGTATAGCAATCAGCCCCAGCATTTT. Its translation: CASSEYEGYSNQPQHF.

By sample fraction, this clonotype is medium-sized (0.01 to 0.1%). The CDR3 spells CASSLPPRGGTEAFF. CDR3 nucleotide sequence: TGTGCCAGCAGCTTACCGCCCAGGGGGGGGACTGAAGCTTTCTTT. This chain joins TRBV7-9 and TRBJ1-1; 7 bases are shared with TRBD1. The CDR3 is 15 amino acids. The germline V gene has CDR1 SEHNR and CDR2 FQNEAQ (reference sequence). Trimming removed 2 bases from V and 5 bases from J; junction bases left unmatched: 8.

The genes are TRBV6-1 and TRBJ2-3; TRBD2 matches at 7 bases. The germline V gene encodes CDR1 MNHNS and CDR2 SASEGT. The CDR3 extends over 13 amino acids. With V trimmed by 6 bases and J by 0 bases, 0 bases remained unmatched. The CDR3 nucleotides are TGTGCCAGCAGGGGGGGGAGCACAGATACGCAGTATTTT. Protein sequence: CASRGGSTDTQYF.

The V gene is TRBV20-1, the J gene TRBJ1-1; possible D gene TRBD1, 5 bases. The CDR3 spans 15 residues. V lost 0 bases, J lost 4 bases, and 15 bases lay in between. Germline assignment: CDR1 DFQATT and CDR2 SNEGSKA (reference sequence). The CDR3 here is CSARDMRKGITEAFF. CDR3 in DNA: TGCAGTGCTAGAGATATGCGAAAGGGGATCACTGAAGCTTTCTTT.

This clonotype came up a few times. V and J are TRBV2 and TRBJ1-5; D is perhaps TRBD1 (5 bases). CDR1 and CDR2 (germline): SNHLY, FYNNEI. CDR3 length: 13 residues. V was shortened by 8 bases and J by 0 bases, with 8 bases between the two germline ends. The CDR3 sequence is CASSGSSNQPQHF. In nucleotides, the CDR3 is TGTGCCAGCTCAGGGTCTAGCAATCAGCCCCAGCATTTT.

This chain links TRBV7-8 with TRBJ2-2; D is ambiguous. The CDR3 covers 12 residues. Germline V lookup: CDR1 SGHVS, CDR2 FQNEAQ. Trimming cost V 5 bases and J 3 bases, with 4 bases left between them. CDR3 in DNA: TGTGCCAGCAGCCCGTACACCGGGGAGCTGTTTTTT. Its protein is CASSPYTGELFF.

DNA for the CDR3: TGTGCCACAAACCTTGGGACAGGAGACTATGGCTACACCTTC. It encodes CATNLGTGDYGYTF. The rearrangement links TRBV18 to TRBJ1-2; 8 bases match TRBD1. The CDR3 length is 14 residues. Germline loops: CDR1 KGHSH, CDR2 LQKENI. V shed 10 bases, J shed 3 bases, and the junction held 10 bases outside the gene matches. Complete variable domain (other parts from reference TRBV18 and TRBJ1-2): NAGVMQNPRHLVRRRGQEARLRCSPMKGHSHVYWYRQLPEEGLKFMVYLQKENIIDESGMPKERFSAEFPKEGPSILRIQQVVRGDSAAYFCATNLGTGDYGYTFGSGTRLTVV.

This clonotype was observed a handful of times. The chain is built from TRBV7-2 and TRBJ2-5; the match to TRBD2 covers 9 bases. This CDR3 is 17 amino acids long. Germline CDR1 reads SGHTA; CDR2 reads FQGNSA. V was clipped by 0 bases and J by 2 bases; unmatched bases: 7. CDR3 region: CASSLAPTSGSQETQYF. In DNA form, the CDR3 reads TGTGCCAGCAGCTTAGCCCCGACTAGCGGTTCTCAAGAGACCCAGTACTTC.

The J gene is TRBJ2-6, the V gene TRBV9; a possible D gene is TRBD2 (6 bases). Germline V gene sequence: CDR1 SGDLS, CDR2 YYNGEE. The CDR3 is 13 amino acids. This CDR3 is CASGEAGANVLTF. The DNA for the CDR3 is TGTGCTTCGGGGGAAGCTGGGGCCAACGTCCTGACTTTC.

As concerns this clonotype: Germline and junction disagree at one end, which may indicate a read error. The chain uses TRBV11-1 and TRBJ2-5, with 14 bases lining up with TRBD2. In germline, CDR1 is SGHAT, CDR2 FQDESV (reference sequence). The CDR3 runs to 21 residues. CDR3: CASSFAPGLAGVRGLQETQYF. In DNA form, the CDR3 reads TGCGCCAGCAGCTTTGCCCCGGGACTAGCGGGAGTACGTGGGCTGCAAGAGACCCAGTACTTC. Drawing the rest from reference TRBV11-1 and TRBJ2-5, the complete variable domain is EAEVAQSPRYKITEKSQAVAFWCDPISGHATLYWYRQILGQGPELLVQFQDESVVDDSQLPKDRFSAERLKGVDSTLKIQPAELGDSAMYLCASSFAPGLAGVRGLQETQYFGPGTRLLVL.

This rearrangement joins TRBV6-2 or TRBV6-3 to TRBJ1-5; D perhaps matches TRBD1 (6 bases). This CDR3 comprises 14 residues. Germline values: CDR1 MNHEY, CDR2 SVGEGT. V was pared by 2 bases and J by 4 bases, with 9 bases between. The CDR3 DNA follows: TGTGCCAGCAGTTACCTAGGGGGAAATCAGCCCCAGCATTTT. Protein: CASSYLGGNQPQHF.

The rearrangement links TRBV20-1 to TRBJ1-4; the D is unclear. This CDR3 comprises 14 residues. Germline V gene lookup returns CDR1 DFQATT and CDR2 SNEGSKA (reference sequence). Trimming cost V 0 bases and J 4 bases, with 9 bases left between them. The CDR3 DNA follows: TGCAGTGCTAGAGAGGACGGGGATAATGAAAAACTGTTTTTT. This sequence encodes CSAREDGDNEKLFF.

The rearrangement links TRBV6-4 to TRBJ2-1; 8 bases line up with TRBD2. The length of the CDR3 is 17 residues. With 5 bases clipped from V and 0 bases from J, the junction kept 9 bases outside the gene matches. CDR1 is MRHNA, CDR2 SNTAGT, per germline. As DNA, the CDR3 is TGTGCCAGCAGTAGATTTGCGGGAGGACTCTCCTACAATGAGCAGTTCTTC. Translated: CASSRFAGGLSYNEQFF.

The chain has TRBV11-3 and TRBJ2-7, with 9 bases identical to TRBD2. Germline CDR1 and CDR2: SGHNT and YENEEA. The CDR3 is made up of 14 amino acids. V lost 3 bases to trimming and J lost 5 bases; unmatched junction nucleotides: 5. The CDR3 DNA follows: TGTGCCAGCAGCTTGGGCGGGAGGGCCGACGAGCAGTACTTC. This sequence encodes CASSLGGRADEQYF.

This clonotype was counted between two and nine times. The chain links TRBV28 to TRBJ2-5; either TRBD1 or TRBD2 may supply D (6 bases each). V was pared by 6 bases and J by 5 bases, with 13 bases between. Germline V gene lookup returns CDR1 MDHEN and CDR2 SYDVKM. CDR3 length: 13 amino acids. The CDR3 DNA follows: TGTGCCAGCAGACCGGGGGCGGCGGAGACCCAGTACTTC. Amino acids: CASRPGAAETQYF.

The genes are TRBV7-2 and TRBJ2-7; D possibly uses TRBD1 or TRBD2 (5 bases each). Between the trimmed V and J ends, which lost 7 bases and 4 bases, there was a span of 17 bases. The CDR3 contains 14 residues. Germline assignment: CDR1 SGHTA and CDR2 FQGNSA. CDR3 sequence reads: CASTTSQGPYEQYF. Here the CDR3 DNA reads TGTGCCAGCACCACAAGCCAGGGACCTTACGAGCAGTACTTC.

Here the CDR3 reads CASSPNTQGGETQYF. CDR3 coding DNA: TGTGCCAGCAGTCCTAACACACAGGGCGGAGAGACCCAGTACTTC. The J gene is TRBJ2-5, the V gene TRBV6-1; a possible D gene is TRBD1 (6 bases). The CDR3 contains 15 residues. Germline CDR1 and CDR2: MNHNS and SASEGT. Trimming took off 5 bases at V and 4 bases at J, with 17 bases between the two ends.